The 21 T cell receptor beta chains listed next were all sequenced from one sample in a study of blood T cell repertoires in COVID-19. Measured with immunoSEQ multiplex PCR; TCRdb has only the in-frame clones, and not every one. The profile covers just over 70,000 clones, with around 90% appearing a single time and 8% to 10% taken by the ten largest. Material for sequencing was peripheral blood. These receptors all come from a human donor in a cohort sampled during active COVID-19.

The chain joins TRBV11-2 to TRBJ2-7; 9 nucleotides agree with TRBD2. This CDR3 has 16 amino acids. V lost 4 bases, J lost 4 bases, and 11 bases stayed unmatched. Per germline, CDR1 SGHAT and CDR2 FQNNGV. The CDR3 nucleotides read TGTGCCAGCAGCTCCCCCCGAGCGGGGGGTTCGTACGAGCAGTACTTC. Translating gives CASSSPRAGGSYEQYF.

The chain carries TRBV28 and TRBJ2-7; 9 nucleotides line up with TRBD1. Germline CDR1 is MDHEN and CDR2 is SYDVKM. Trimming at V came to 3 bases and at J to 7 bases, leaving 4 bases not matched to a gene. The CDR3 sequence is 13 residues long. This chain's CDR3 is CASSFYRGLEQYF. The CDR3 DNA follows: TGTGCCAGCAGTTTTTACAGGGGGCTGGAGCAGTACTTC.

V is TRBV28 and J is TRBJ1-3, with a tentative D call TRBD1 (5 bases). Looked up from germline, CDR1 is MDHEN and CDR2 is SYDVKM. Trimming shortened V by 5 bases and J by 0 bases, and 23 bases separated the two germline ends. The CDR3 covers 19 residues. CDR3 sequence: CASSSLGGGKISSGNTIYF. The DNA of the CDR3 is TGTGCCAGCAGTAGTCTTGGGGGGGGGAAGATTTCCTCTGGAAACACCATATATTTT.

The chain joins TRBV4-1 to TRBJ1-6; D is unclear. The CDR3 covers 16 residues. Germline-derived CDR1 and CDR2 are MGHRA and YSYEKL. Trimming took 1 base from V and 6 from J, leaving 13 bases between them. CDR3 DNA sequence: TGCGCCAGCAGCCAAGGCCATGGTGATAGTAATTCACCCCTCCACTTT. Translating it yields CASSQGHGDSNSPLHF.

The count of this clone is one. The V call is TRBV6-6, the J call TRBJ1-1; D unresolved. CDR3 length equals 13 residues. Germline values: CDR1 MNHNY, CDR2 SVGAGI (reference sequence). V shed 8 bases and J shed 0 bases, with 10 bases lying between them. The CDR3: CASEAGLNTEAFF. As DNA, the CDR3 is TGTGCCAGCGAGGCGGGATTGAACACTGAAGCTTTCTTT.

The rearrangement uses TRBV6-5 and TRBJ1-1; TRBD1 agrees at 7 bases. Germline V CDR1 and CDR2: MNHEY, SVGAGI. The junction had 7 bases not matched to a gene; V was cut back by 6 bases and J by 3 bases. There are 14 residues in the CDR3. CDR3 bases: TGTGCCAGCAGCTCTCCCAGGGGGGACACTGAAGCTTTCTTT. Its protein is CASSSPRGDTEAFF.

This clone was seen a handful of times. The chain has TRBV7-9 and TRBJ2-7; no reliable D call. Germline loops: CDR1 SEHNR, CDR2 FQNEAQ (reference sequence). The CDR3 length is 14 residues. The V and J ends lost 5 bases and 0 bases respectively, with 11 bases between them. CDR3 amino acids: CASSPTLASYEQYF. In DNA form, the CDR3 reads TGTGCCAGCAGCCCGACACTTGCCTCCTACGAGCAGTACTTC.

This chain uses TRBV4-2 with TRBJ2-1; no definite D call. The germline CDR1 and CDR2 sequences are LGHNA and YNFKEQ. Trimming removed 1 base at V and 7 bases at J, with 5 bases between. This CDR3 spans 12 amino acids. CDR3 protein: CASSQGLNEQFF. In DNA form, the CDR3 reads TGTGCCAGCAGCCAAGGACTGAATGAGCAGTTCTTC.

This CDR3 is CASSRTGPGANVLTF. The CDR3 DNA follows: TGTGCCAGCAGCAGGACTGGCCCTGGGGCCAACGTCCTGACTTTC. The chain links TRBV5-4 to TRBJ2-6; D may be TRBD2 (5 bases). This CDR3 region has 15 residues. Germline CDR1 reads SGHNT; CDR2 reads YYREEE (reference sequence). V lost 4 bases and J 2 bases, leaving 10 bases between the germline ends.

The V call is TRBV11-2, the J call TRBJ2-7, with a possible D match to TRBD1 (6 bases). Germline-derived CDR1 and CDR2 are SGHAT and FQNNGV. V lost 3 bases and J lost 3, with 18 bases in between. CDR3 length: 16 amino acids. The CDR3 coding sequence is TGTGCCAGCAGCTTTTACCCGGACAGAGTAAACTACGAGCAGTACTTC. Its translation: CASSFYPDRVNYEQYF.

J is TRBJ2-2 and V is TRBV30; D is perhaps TRBD1 (6 bases). CDR1 and CDR2 (germline): GTSNPN, SVGIG (reference sequence). Trimming stripped 4 bases from V and 6 bases from J, with 15 bases between. CDR3 length equals 14 residues. Here the CDR3 DNA reads TGTGCCTGGATAGATTACAGGGTCCCCGGGGAGCTGTTTTTT. Protein product: CAWIDYRVPGELFF.

The rearrangement links TRBV30 to TRBJ2-1, with D possibly being TRBD2 (6 bases). Germline V gene lookup returns CDR1 GTSNPN and CDR2 SVGIG (reference sequence). The CDR3 runs to 13 residues. Trimming cost V 0 bases and J 8 bases, with 11 bases left between them. CDR3 sequence reads: CAWSVQGGYEQFF. The CDR3 nucleotides are TGTGCCTGGAGTGTACAAGGAGGGTATGAGCAGTTCTTC.

The chain is built from TRBV19 and TRBJ2-7; TRBD1 aligns across 8 bases. The CDR3 is 12 amino acids. V gave up 6 bases and J gave up 6 bases; unmatched junction bases: 4. Germline V lookup: CDR1 LNHDA, CDR2 SQIVND (reference sequence). CDR3 coding DNA: TGTGCCAGTAGCACGACAGGGGCCGAGCAGTACTTC. It yields the protein CASSTTGAEQYF. The full variable domain, rest sourced from reference TRBV19 and TRBJ2-7, is DGGITQSPKYLFRKEGQNVTLSCEQNLNHDAMYWYRQDPGQGLRLIYYSQIVNDFQKGDIAEGYSVSREKKESFPLTVTSAQKNPTAFYLCASSTTGAEQYFGPGTRLTVT.

The rearrangement uses TRBV20-1 and TRBJ1-2, with TRBD1 matching 8 bases. V shed 3 bases, J shed 14 bases, and the junction held 11 bases outside the gene matches. The CDR3 loop spans 12 amino acids. From germline, CDR1 is DFQATT and CDR2 SNEGSKA (reference sequence). CDR3 coding DNA: TGCAGTGCTAGTGAAGCTTGGACAGGGATGACCTTC. Its translation: CSASEAWTGMTF.

The V gene is TRBV6-5, the J gene TRBJ1-2; D remains unclear. The CDR3 has 13 residues. The ends were cut back, 5 bases at V and 4 bases at J, with 11 bases in the middle. The germline CDR1 and CDR2 sequences are MNHEY and SVGAGI. CDR3 amino acids: CASSRDRGYGYTF. For the CDR3, the DNA is TGTGCCAGCAGTCGCGACCGCGGCTATGGCTACACCTTC.

The chain has TRBV5-4 and TRBJ2-5; tentative D call: TRBD1 (6 bases). CDR3 length: 14 residues. Deletions cut 5 bases from V and 0 bases from J, with 11 bases between. The germline CDR1 and CDR2 sequences are SGHNT and YYREEE (reference sequence). The CDR3, as DNA: TGTGCCAGCAGTCTCCGGGACAACCAAGAGACCCAGTACTTC. Translation: CASSLRDNQETQYF.

The chain links TRBV7-9 to TRBJ2-6, with D perhaps matching TRBD1 (5 bases). The CDR3 is made up of 16 amino acids. Germline values: CDR1 SEHNR, CDR2 FQNEAQ (reference sequence). Trimming cost V 9 bases and J 1 base, with 16 bases left between them. The CDR3 DNA reads TGTGCCAGTGAACAGGTCCACCCATCTGGGGCCAACGTCCTGACTTTC. Translation gives CASEQVHPSGANVLTF.

The count of this clone is one. The chain carries TRBV9 and TRBJ2-7; 11 positions match TRBD1. The CDR3 loop spans 14 amino acids. V trimming: 3 bases; J trimming: 2 bases; junction bases outside the gene matches: 1. Germline CDR1 SGDLS, CDR2 YYNGEE. This chain's CDR3 is CASSEGQGAYEQYF. In DNA form, the CDR3 reads TGTGCCAGCAGCGAGGGACAGGGGGCCTACGAGCAGTACTTC.

The chain employs TRBV24-1 and TRBJ2-1, with TRBD2 matching 13 bases. CDR3 length equals 18 residues. Trimming at V came to 4 bases and at J to 0 bases, leaving 5 bases not matched to a gene. Germline CDR1 reads KGHDR; CDR2 reads SFDVKD. Written as DNA, the CDR3 is TGTGCCACCAGTGAAACTAGCGGGGGGGATAGCTCCTACAATGAGCAGTTCTTC. Translating it yields CATSETSGGDSSYNEQFF.

This clone has a single count. Other DNA sequences within the sample encode an identical CDR3. The CDR3 DNA sequence: TGTGCCAGCAGTTTAGGGGGAGGCGAAAAACTGTTTTTT. Translated: CASSLGGGEKLFF. The chain couples TRBV28 to TRBJ1-4, with a weak D call TRBD1 (5 bases). This CDR3 is built from 13 residues. V lost 2 bases and J lost 8, with 9 bases in between. Germline V gene data show CDR1 as MDHEN and CDR2 as SYDVKM.

This sequence joins TRBV6-2 or TRBV6-3 and TRBJ2-3, with D possibly being TRBD1 (6 bases). There are 16 residues in the CDR3. V lost 6 bases and J lost 0, with 16 bases in between. The germline V gene has CDR1 MNHEY and CDR2 SVGEGT. Here the CDR3 DNA reads TGTGCCAGCAGCCCCCCCGGGACACGGAGCACAGATACGCAGTATTTT. Its protein is CASSPPGTRSTDTQYF.